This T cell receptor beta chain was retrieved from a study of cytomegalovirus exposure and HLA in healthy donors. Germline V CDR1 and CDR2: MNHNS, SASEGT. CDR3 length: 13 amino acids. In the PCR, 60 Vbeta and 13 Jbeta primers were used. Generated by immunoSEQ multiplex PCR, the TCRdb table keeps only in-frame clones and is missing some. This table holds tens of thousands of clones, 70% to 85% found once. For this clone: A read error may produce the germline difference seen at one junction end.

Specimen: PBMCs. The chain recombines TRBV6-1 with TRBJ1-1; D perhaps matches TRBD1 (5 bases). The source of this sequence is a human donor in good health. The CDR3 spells CASTGHANAEAFF. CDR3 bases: TGTGCCAGCACCGGACACGCGAACGCTGAAGCTTTCTTT.